The rows below give T cell receptor beta chains drawn from one sample of a study of naive and memory T cell subsets. TCRdb re-called the UMI-ligation and nested PCR reads with MiXCR, one entry per CDR3 protein. The repertoire has roughly 7,500 distinct CDR3 sequences, approximately 26% of them found once; the top ten carry 59%. Sequencing input: CD8+ TEMRA cells from blood. The receptors were gathered from a human donor in good health. CDR3s include the opening cysteine and the closing phenylalanine or tryptophan. The D gene is left open where the match is weak. Clone size appears in some rows only: once, few, many, or a class for an expanded clone.

clone_size d_call j_call v_call cdr3_nt cdr3_aa
- - TRBJ1-2 TRBV12-3/TRBV12-4 TGTGCCAGCAGTTCCTCAGGGGCCTATACTTTTAACTATGGCTACACCTTC CASSSSGAYTFNYGYTF
many TRBD1 TRBJ1-5 TRBV4-3 TGCGCCAGCAGCCAAGAGACAGGGGATCAGCCCCAGCATTTT CASSQETGDQPQHF
few TRBD2 TRBJ2-3 TRBV27 TGTGCCACAAGCGGGAAGGTAACAGATACGCAGTATTTT CATSGKVTDTQYF
- TRBD1 TRBJ2-7 TRBV6-2/TRBV6-3 TGTGCCAGCAGCCCCGGGACAGTGAGCTACGAGCAGTACTTC CASSPGTVSYEQYF
few TRBD2 TRBJ2-1 TRBV6-2/TRBV6-3 TGTGCCAGCAGTTACCTACTAGCGGGAGCGGGCTACAATGAGCAGTTCTTC CASSYLLAGAGYNEQFF
many - TRBJ2-1 TRBV5-8 TGTGCCAGCAGCTTGGGAGGAAATGAGCAGTTCTTC CASSLGGNEQFF
large - TRBJ2-3 TRBV5-8 TGTGCCAGCGGCCTGTACGACGCGTGGGCCCCGAGAGGCTTGAAGCAGTATTTT CASGLYDAWAPRGLKQYF
- - TRBJ1-5 TRBV29-1 TGCAGCGGAGCTCGGGGACACTTGTTCAATCAGCCCCAGCATTTT CSGARGHLFNQPQHF
- - TRBJ2-6 TRBV7-3 TGTGCCAGCAGCTTAGAGGGGATCCAGGCCCCCCTCTCTGGGGCCAACGTCCTGACTTTC CASSLEGIQAPLSGANVLTF
- - TRBJ1-2 TRBV5-1 TGCGCCAGCAGCTTGGACAGAAGTCTCTATAACTATGGCTACACCTTC CASSLDRSLYNYGYTF
- - TRBJ2-1 TRBV10-3 TGTGCCATCAGTGGAGACCCCGATGAGCAGTTCTTC CAISGDPDEQFF
- - TRBJ1-1 TRBV12-3/TRBV12-4 TGTGCCAGCACCGATACTGAGGCACAGGGCGGAAACACTGAAGCTTTCTTT CASTDTEAQGGNTEAFF
- TRBD2 TRBJ2-1 TRBV7-9 TGTGCCAGCAGCTTAAGTCTCTCCGGGGTTGACAGTCTGTTTAGGACTAGCGAAATTAATGAGCAGTTCTTC CASSLSLSGVDSLFRTSEINEQFF
- TRBD2 TRBJ2-3 TRBV20-1 TGCAGTGCGGACGGAGCGGGAGGGCCTACAGATACGCAGTATTTT CSADGAGGPTDTQYF
many TRBD1 TRBJ1-5 TRBV24-1 TGTGCCACCAGTGATCCAACAGGGGAGGGCAATCAGCCCCAGCATTTT CATSDPTGEGNQPQHF
- - TRBJ1-1 TRBV5-1 TGCGCCAGCAGCTCACCGGTTCACACTGAAGCTTTCTTT CASSSPVHTEAFF
few TRBD1 TRBJ1-4 TRBV9 TGTGCCAGCAGCGTTTTCACGGTTCCGGGACAGGGTAAAGAAAAACTGTTTTTT CASSVFTVPGQGKEKLFF
few - TRBJ1-6 TRBV4-2 TGTGCCAGCAGCCAAGAGGATCTCATCTGGAGCTCCTATAATTCACCCCTCCACTTT CASSQEDLIWSSYNSPLHF
medium-sized - TRBJ2-2 TRBV4-2 TGTGCCAGCAGCCAAGAGGGTAGCGCCGGGGAGCTGTTTTTT CASSQEGSAGELFF
- - TRBJ1-2 TRBV3-1 TGTGCCAGCAGCCGGAGAAATAATGCAGGGATATATGGCTACACCTTC CASSRRNNAGIYGYTF
- - TRBJ2-3 TRBV12-3/TRBV12-4 TGTGCCAGCAGTTTAAAGGAAGTCGGCACAGATACGCAGTATTTT CASSLKEVGTDTQYF
- - TRBJ1-2 TRBV24-1 TGTGCCACCAGTGGGGACCATCTGGGCTATGGCTACACCTTC CATSGDHLGYGYTF
- - TRBJ2-1 TRBV3-1 TGTGCCAGCAGCCAAGGGGGCGGGTTAGGTGAGCAGTTCTTC CASSQGGGLGEQFF
many - TRBJ2-2 TRBV25-1 TGTGCCAGCAGTGGGTCTTCTCGCGGGGAGCTGTTTTTT CASSGSSRGELFF
few TRBD1 TRBJ2-7 TRBV6-1 TGTGCCACTCCCGGGACAGTTAGCTACGAGCAGTACTTC CATPGTVSYEQYF
- - TRBJ1-1 TRBV15 TGTGCCACCACCAGTGCGGGGACTGAAGCTTTCTTT CATTSAGTEAFF